This T cell receptor beta chain was profiled in a study of T cells in Graves' hyperthyroidism and ophthalmopathy. Study-wide results and caveats: The model anticipated ophthalmopathy a median 6.5 months pre-onset. The blood repertoire included most of the expanded thyroid clonotypes above 0.001.

The germline V gene encodes CDR1 GTSNPN and CDR2 SVGIG (reference sequence). The V gene end was trimmed by 2 bases and the J gene end by 4 bases; junction bases not matched to a gene: 6. The CDR3 totals 14 residues. Worth noting for this clonotype: The antigen remains undetermined.

Any symptoms of ophthalmopathy came after the first hyperthyroidism diagnosis, from which the blood sample dates. 10 ml of fresh peripheral blood supplied the PBMCs. Using RNA transcripts as the source, TCR beta CDR3 regions were amplified. Carried out on the TCR CDR3, a first-round RT-PCR used the HTBI primer set. MiXCR, applied by TCRdb to the multiplex PCR reads, yields one record per CDR3 protein. The profile shows some 600,000 distinct CDR3 sequences, approximately 15% of them singletons. This receptor was taken from a woman aged 25 to 39 with Graves' hyperthyroidism that later progressed to Graves' ophthalmopathy. The genes are TRBV30 and TRBJ2-7; 9 nucleotides agree with TRBD1. The sequenced sample consisted of blood. CDR3 amino acids: CAWSKGQGGYEQYF. CDR3 DNA: TGTGCCTGGAGTAAGGGACAGGGTGGTTACGAGCAGTACTTC.